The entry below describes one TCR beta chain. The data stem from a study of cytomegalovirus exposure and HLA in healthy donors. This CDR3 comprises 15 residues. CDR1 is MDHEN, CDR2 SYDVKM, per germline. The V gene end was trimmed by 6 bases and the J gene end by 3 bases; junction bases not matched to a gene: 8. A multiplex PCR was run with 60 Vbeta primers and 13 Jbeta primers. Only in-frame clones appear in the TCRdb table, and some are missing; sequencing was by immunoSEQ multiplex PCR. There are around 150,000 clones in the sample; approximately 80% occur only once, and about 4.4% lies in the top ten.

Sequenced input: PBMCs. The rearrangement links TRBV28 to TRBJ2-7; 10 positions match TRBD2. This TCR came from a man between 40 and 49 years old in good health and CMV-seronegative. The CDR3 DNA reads TGTGCCAGCAGACTGTCCCTAGCGGGGGTCTACGAGCAGTACTTC. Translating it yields CASRLSLAGVYEQYF.